The clone carrying this TCR beta chain appeared once. Stated time point: blood 4 weeks post-SBRT, at nephrectomy. The treatment was: 15 Gy SBRT to primary tumor, nephrectomy 4 weeks later. This specimen comes from a study of radiation and T cells in renal cell carcinoma. The protocol was immunoSEQ multiplex PCR, while the TCRdb copy is restricted to in-frame clones and leaves out a portion. The table records fewer than 85,000 clones, about 88% of them present only once. The CDR3 has 14 amino acids. V lost 4 bases, J lost 0 bases, and 7 bases lay in between. CDR1 and CDR2 (germline): MNHNS, SASEGT. Sequenced here: blood, sampled from a patient whose treatment included radiotherapy and nephrectomy. The origin of this receptor is a woman between 65 and 79 years old with renal cell carcinoma. The J gene is TRBJ1-3, the V gene TRBV6-1; D gene uncertain. The CDR3 here is CASSGGYSGNTIYF. The CDR3 bases are TGTGCCAGCAGTGGGGGTTACTCTGGAAACACCATATATTTT.